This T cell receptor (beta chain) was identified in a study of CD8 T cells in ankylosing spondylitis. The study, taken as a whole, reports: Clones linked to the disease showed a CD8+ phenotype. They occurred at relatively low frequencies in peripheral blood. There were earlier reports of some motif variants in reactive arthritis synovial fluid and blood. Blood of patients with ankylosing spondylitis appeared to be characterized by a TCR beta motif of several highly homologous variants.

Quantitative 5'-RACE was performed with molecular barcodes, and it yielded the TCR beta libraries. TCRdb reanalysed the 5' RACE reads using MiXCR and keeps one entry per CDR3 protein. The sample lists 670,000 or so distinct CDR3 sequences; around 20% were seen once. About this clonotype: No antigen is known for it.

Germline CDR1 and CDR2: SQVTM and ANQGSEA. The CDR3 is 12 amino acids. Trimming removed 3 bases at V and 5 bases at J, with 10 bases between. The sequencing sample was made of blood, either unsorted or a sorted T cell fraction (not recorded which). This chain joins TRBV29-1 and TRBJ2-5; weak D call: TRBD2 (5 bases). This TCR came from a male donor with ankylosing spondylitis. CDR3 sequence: CSVEGSWETQYF. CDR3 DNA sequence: TGCAGCGTTGAGGGGAGCTGGGAGACCCAGTACTTC.